Listed here are 29 T cell receptor beta chains from one sample, sequenced in a study of T cell repertoires in cytomegalovirus infection. TCRdb itself ran the reads through MiXCR, one entry per CDR3 protein. Among about 210,000 distinct CDR3 sequences listed, 5% to 8.5% were seen once. Sequenced sample: PBMCs. The receptors were gathered from a human donor in good health (CMV status not recorded). Some clones in this sample may be carry-over from other donors' samples.

This clonotype has a count of ten or more. The V and J genes are TRBV19 and TRBJ2-4, with D perhaps matching TRBD2 (6 bases). V was clipped by 7 bases and J by 3 bases, with 13 bases between them. This CDR3 is built from 14 residues. Germline V gene lookup returns CDR1 LNHDA and CDR2 SQIVND (reference sequence). The CDR3 region is CASTSPGGKNIQYF. The DNA of the CDR3 is TGTGCCAGTACCTCCCCCGGGGGCAAAAACATTCAGTACTTC.

The V call is TRBV29-1, the J call TRBJ1-2; 7 positions match TRBD1. V shed 7 bases and J 2 bases; nucleotides not matched to a gene: 7. The CDR3 is 13 residues long. Germline values: CDR1 SQVTM, CDR2 ANQGSEA. Here the CDR3 DNA reads TGCAGCGCCAGCATCAGGGGGAACTATGGCTACACCTTC. Its protein product is CSASIRGNYGYTF.

This clonotype was observed at least ten times. V gene TRBV25-1 combines with J gene TRBJ2-2, with 8 bases aligning to TRBD1. CDR1 MGHDK and CDR2 SYGVNS come from the germline V gene. V was clipped by 8 bases and J by 1 base; unmatched bases: 3. This CDR3 has 14 residues. CDR3 amino acids: CASLGQGNTGELFF. The CDR3 nucleotides are TGTGCCAGCCTCGGACAGGGGAACACCGGGGAGCTGTTTTTT.

The sample holds many counts of this clonotype. J is TRBJ2-7 and V is TRBV7-2; TRBD2 might be the D (6 bases). The germline CDR1 and CDR2 sequences are SGHTA and FQGNSA. The CDR3 sequence is 13 residues long. The V gene lost 6 bases and the J gene lost 3 bases, with 12 bases spanning the gap. The CDR3 spells CASRKEGRYEQYF. The CDR3 nucleotides are TGTGCCAGCAGGAAGGAGGGACGCTACGAGCAGTACTTC. The entire variable domain, with the rest obtained from reference TRBV7-2 and TRBJ2-7, is as follows: GAGVSQSPSNKVTEKGKDVELRCDPISGHTALYWYRQSLGQGLEFLIYFQGNSAPDKSGLPSDRFSAERTGGSVSTLTIQRTQQEDSAVYLCASRKEGRYEQYFGPGTRLTVT.

There are many counts of this clonotype. This chain links TRBV18 with TRBJ2-2; the D gene is possibly TRBD2 (6 bases). CDR3 length: 17 residues. Germline V gene sequence: CDR1 KGHSH, CDR2 LQKENI. The V and J ends lost 3 bases and 0 bases respectively, with 14 bases between them. CDR3 amino acids: CASSPLTGTANTGELFF. Here the CDR3 DNA reads TGTGCCAGCTCACCCCTGACCGGGACTGCGAACACCGGGGAGCTGTTTTTT.

This clonotype was recorded many times. This chain links TRBV20-1 with TRBJ1-1; no definite D call. Deletions cut 3 bases from V and 1 base from J, with 6 bases between. Germline V gene sequence: CDR1 DFQATT, CDR2 SNEGSKA (reference sequence). This CDR3 comprises 12 residues. The CDR3 sequence: CSASAGNTEAFF. Here the CDR3 DNA reads TGCAGTGCTAGTGCGGGGAACACTGAAGCTTTCTTT.

The sample holds many counts of this clonotype. This chain joins TRBV20-1 and TRBJ2-5; 7 bases are a match to TRBD2. The V gene end was trimmed by 3 bases and the J gene end by 5 bases; junction bases not matched to a gene: 6. In germline, CDR1 is DFQATT, CDR2 SNEGSKA (reference sequence). CDR3 length: 13 residues. The CDR3 bases are TGCAGTGCTAGGAAGGGACTACTTGAGACCCAGTACTTC. It is translated as CSARKGLLETQYF.

Ten or more counts support this clonotype. The chain joins TRBV7-2 to TRBJ1-1; D is unclear. V lost 3 bases, J lost 0 bases, and 11 bases lay in between. Germline V gene data show CDR1 as SGHTA and CDR2 as FQGNSA. The CDR3 is 15 amino acids. Written as DNA, the CDR3 is TGTGCCAGCAGCTTCCAGGTACAGCTGAACACTGAAGCTTTCTTT. Protein: CASSFQVQLNTEAFF.

The chain recombines TRBV20-1 with TRBJ2-7; a weak D match, TRBD2 (6 bases). V shed 3 bases and J shed 3 bases, with 21 bases lying between them. Germline V lookup: CDR1 DFQATT, CDR2 SNEGSKA (reference sequence). This CDR3 has 16 residues. Here the CDR3 reads CSASPTEGRVGYEQYF. The CDR3 nucleotides read TGCAGTGCTAGTCCAACGGAGGGCAGGGTGGGCTACGAGCAGTACTTC.

This clonotype was recorded at least ten times. The chain uses TRBV30 and TRBJ2-7; D call uncertain. Germline-derived CDR1 and CDR2 are GTSNPN and SVGIG (reference sequence). This CDR3 is built from 11 residues. Trimming took off 4 bases at V and 5 bases at J, with 9 bases between the two ends. This CDR3 is CAWNDFHEQYF. DNA for the CDR3: TGTGCCTGGAACGACTTCCACGAGCAGTACTTC.

This clonotype was counted many times. J is TRBJ1-6 and V is TRBV20-1; 11 bases fit TRBD1. With 5 bases clipped from V and 10 bases from J, the junction kept 10 bases outside the gene matches. Germline CDR1 is DFQATT and CDR2 is SNEGSKA (reference sequence). The CDR3 totals 15 residues. DNA of the CDR3: TGCAGTGCTGACCGATTGGGACAGGGGGACTCACCCCTCCACTTT. Protein product: CSADRLGQGDSPLHF.

There are many counts of this clonotype. V gene TRBV6-6 combines with J gene TRBJ2-1; no clear D. Per the germline V gene, CDR1 is MNHNY and CDR2 is SVGAGI (reference sequence). The CDR3 is made up of 15 amino acids. Trimming cost V 4 bases and J 0 bases, with 10 bases left between them. The CDR3 DNA follows: TGTGCCAGCAGTTCTTATACGAGCTCCTACAATGAGCAGTTCTTC. Encoded protein: CASSSYTSSYNEQFF.

This clonotype appeared many times. The chain uses TRBV4-2 and TRBJ2-4, with a tentative D call TRBD2 (6 bases). From germline, CDR1 is LGHNA and CDR2 YNFKEQ. The V end was cut by 4 bases, the J end by 8 bases, with 15 bases between. This CDR3 contains 14 residues. This CDR3 is CASSRSSGIDIQYF. In DNA form, the CDR3 reads TGTGCCAGCAGCCGGAGTAGCGGAATTGACATTCAGTACTTC.

This clonotype was counted at least ten times. This chain connects TRBV12-3 or TRBV12-4 to TRBJ1-1; 7 bases fit TRBD1. The CDR3 contains 13 residues. Trimming took 8 bases from V and 0 from J; bases not matched to a gene: 3. The CDR3: CASRQGLNTEAFF. Written as DNA, the CDR3 is TGTGCCAGCCGACAGGGTCTGAACACTGAAGCTTTCTTT.

The sample holds many counts of this clonotype. The rearrangement joins TRBV10-2 to TRBJ1-3; D not certain. V was clipped by 5 bases and J by 4 bases, with 3 bases between them. CDR3 length: 11 residues. In germline, CDR1 is WSHSY, CDR2 SAAADI. For the CDR3, the DNA is TGCGCCAGCAGTACGGGAAACACCATATATTTT. Translated: CASSTGNTIYF.

As regards this clonotype: This could be a read error, since a much larger clone is one nucleotide away. The CDR3 does not close with the conserved phenylalanine or tryptophan, likely indicating a read error. The rearrangement joins TRBV7-4 to TRBJ1-1; 12 nucleotides agree with TRBD1. With 1 base clipped from V and 10 bases from J, the junction kept 4 bases outside the gene matches. The CDR3 loop spans 14 amino acids. Germline assignment: CDR1 SGHVT and CDR2 SQSDAQ. The CDR3 bases are TGTGCCAGCAGCTTAGACCGGGACAGGGGGCGAGCTTTCGTT. Protein sequence: CASSLDRDRGRAFV.

The sample holds many counts of this clonotype. V is TRBV28 and J is TRBJ1-6, with 7 bases identical to TRBD1. Unmatched junction bases numbered 5, after V lost 2 bases and J lost 10 bases. CDR3 size: 14 residues. Germline CDR1 is MDHEN and CDR2 is SYDVKM. The CDR3 loop is CASSLDPRGSPLHF. The CDR3 region has the DNA TGTGCCAGCAGTTTAGACCCCAGGGGGTCACCCCTCCACTTT.

This clonotype was detected ten times or more. The V gene is TRBV20-1, the J gene TRBJ2-5; D unclear. V lost 2 bases, J lost 4 bases, and 8 bases lay in between. CDR3 size: 12 residues. Germline CDR1 reads DFQATT; CDR2 reads SNEGSKA (reference sequence). The CDR3 reads CSARYLSETQYF. The CDR3 coding sequence is TGCAGTGCTAGATACCTGTCAGAGACCCAGTACTTC.

This clonotype was detected only a few times. The CDR3 bases are TGTGCCAGCAGCTCCCCAGGGGGGTCCTACGAGCAGTACTTC. This gives the protein CASSSPGGSYEQYF. The chain is built from TRBV7-9 and TRBJ2-7, with D perhaps TRBD1 (7 bases). CDR1 and CDR2 (germline): SEHNR, FQNEAQ (reference sequence). The CDR3 loop spans 14 amino acids. V gave up 4 bases and J gave up 1 base, with 11 bases separating them.

This clonotype has at least ten counts. This sequence joins TRBV7-2 and TRBJ1-5; D not resolved. The CDR3 has 14 amino acids. The germline V gene encodes CDR1 SGHTA and CDR2 FQGNSA. V was pared by 5 bases and J by 0 bases, with 8 bases between. CDR3 sequence: CASSEQTSNQPQHF. The DNA for the CDR3 is TGTGCCAGCAGCGAACAGACTAGCAATCAGCCCCAGCATTTT. Full variable domain (missing parts from reference TRBV7-2 and TRBJ1-5): GAGVSQSPSNKVTEKGKDVELRCDPISGHTALYWYRQSLGQGLEFLIYFQGNSAPDKSGLPSDRFSAERTGGSVSTLTIQRTQQEDSAVYLCASSEQTSNQPQHFGDGTRLSIL.

This clonotype came up many times. V usage is TRBV5-1 and J usage is TRBJ2-7; tentatively, D is TRBD2 (6 bases). From germline, CDR1 is SGHRS and CDR2 YFSETQ. The length of the CDR3 is 12 residues. V dropped 4 bases and J dropped 5 bases, with 10 bases sitting between them. The CDR3 sequence: CASSRGGNEQYF. The CDR3 region has the DNA TGCGCCAGCAGCCGGGGAGGTAACGAGCAGTACTTC.

This clonotype came up many times. This chain joins TRBV7-6 and TRBJ2-7, with 7 bases fitting TRBD2. Germline CDR1 SGHVS, CDR2 FNYEAQ. Trimming cost V 4 bases and J 7 bases; bases outside gene matches: 7. CDR3 length: 13 amino acids. CDR3 residues: CASSSREGGEQYF. The CDR3 DNA follows: TGTGCCAGCAGCTCCAGGGAGGGAGGGGAGCAGTACTTC.

At least ten counts were recorded for this clonotype. The chain carries TRBV12-3 or TRBV12-4 and TRBJ1-1, with a possible D match to TRBD1 (5 bases). The V end lost 3 bases, the J end lost 4 bases, and 12 bases lay between the germline ends. The CDR3 loop spans 14 amino acids. CDR3 sequence reads: CASSFAGGTTEAFF. The CDR3 DNA follows: TGTGCCAGCAGTTTTGCGGGGGGAACCACTGAAGCTTTCTTT.

CDR3 sequence (DNA): TGCAGTGCTGACCTGGGACAGGTGAACACTGAAGCTTTCTTT. This codes for CSADLGQVNTEAFF. The chain joins TRBV20-1 to TRBJ1-1; the match to TRBD1 covers 8 bases. J was trimmed by 0 bases and V by 5 bases; bases with no gene match: 5. Germline V gene data show CDR1 as DFQATT and CDR2 as SNEGSKA (reference sequence). The CDR3 is 14 residues long.

This clonotype was detected many times. The chain recombines TRBV7-6 with TRBJ2-7; TRBD1 aligns across 10 bases. Unmatched junction bases numbered 4, after V lost 3 bases and J lost 2 bases. This CDR3 contains 15 residues. From germline, CDR1 is SGHVS and CDR2 FNYEAQ. This chain's CDR3 is CASSFRTGGPYEQYF. CDR3 DNA: TGTGCCAGCAGCTTCCGGACAGGGGGACCCTACGAGCAGTACTTC.

There are many counts of this clonotype. The rearrangement uses TRBV20-1 and TRBJ1-2; 10 bases agree with TRBD1. Per germline, CDR1 DFQATT and CDR2 SNEGSKA (reference sequence). Trimming removed 4 bases from V and 4 bases from J; junction bases left unmatched: 3. This CDR3 spans 13 amino acids. The chain's CDR3 is CSAKTGGGYGYTF. CDR3 nucleotide sequence: TGCAGTGCTAAGACAGGGGGCGGCTATGGCTACACCTTC.

This clonotype was counted ten times or more. The genes are TRBV12-3 or TRBV12-4 and TRBJ1-2; no reliable D call. The CDR3 is 14 residues long. V lost 3 bases to trimming and J lost 4 bases, with 12 bases between them. The CDR3 spells CASSFKRVTYGYTF. For the CDR3, the DNA is TGTGCCAGCAGTTTCAAGAGGGTTACCTATGGCTACACCTTC.

As for this clonotype: Given a much more abundant clone one base away, this may be a read error. The rearrangement uses TRBV2 and TRBJ2-5, with 9 bases fitting TRBD2. This CDR3 spans 16 amino acids. Germline V gene data show CDR1 as SNHLY and CDR2 as FYNNEI. The J segment lost 0 bases and the V segment lost 2 bases, leaving 4 bases of the junction unmatched. This CDR3 reads CASSEQLAGDQETQYF. The CDR3 DNA is TGTGCCAGCAGTGAACAGTTAGCGGGGGACCAAGAGACCCAGTACTTC.

This clonotype has a count of ten or more. The rearrangement uses TRBV6-2 or TRBV6-3 and TRBJ2-1; D is ambiguous. Germline V lookup: CDR1 MNHEY, CDR2 SVGEGT. The CDR3 is made up of 12 amino acids. V was pared by 7 bases and J by 8 bases, with 12 bases between. CDR3 amino acids: CASTHRVDEQFF. DNA of the CDR3: TGTGCCAGCACTCACCGGGTGGATGAGCAGTTCTTC.